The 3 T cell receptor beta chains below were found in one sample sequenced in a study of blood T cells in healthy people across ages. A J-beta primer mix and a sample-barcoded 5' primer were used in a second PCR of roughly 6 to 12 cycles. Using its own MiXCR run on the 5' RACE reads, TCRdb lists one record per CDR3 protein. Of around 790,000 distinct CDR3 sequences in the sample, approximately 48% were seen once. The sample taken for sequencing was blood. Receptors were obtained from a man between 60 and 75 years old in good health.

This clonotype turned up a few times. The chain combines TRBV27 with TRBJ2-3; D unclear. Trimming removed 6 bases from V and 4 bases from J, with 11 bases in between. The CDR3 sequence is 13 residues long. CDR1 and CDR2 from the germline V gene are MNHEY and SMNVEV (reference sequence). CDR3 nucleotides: TGTGCCAGCAGCAGAGGCGCCCCAGATACGCAGTATTTT. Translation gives CASSRGAPDTQYF.

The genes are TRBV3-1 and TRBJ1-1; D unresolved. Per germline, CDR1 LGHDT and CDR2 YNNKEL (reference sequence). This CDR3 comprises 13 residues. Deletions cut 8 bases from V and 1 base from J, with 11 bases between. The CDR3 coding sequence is TGTGCCAGCGGAAGGACCGCGAACACTGAAGCTTTCTTT. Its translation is CASGRTANTEAFF.

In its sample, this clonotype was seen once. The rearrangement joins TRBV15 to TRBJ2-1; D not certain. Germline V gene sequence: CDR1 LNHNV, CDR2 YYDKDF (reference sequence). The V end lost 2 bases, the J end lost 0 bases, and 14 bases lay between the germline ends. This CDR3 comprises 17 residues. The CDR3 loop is CATSRNAGRRSYNEQFF. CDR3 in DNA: TGTGCCACCAGCAGAAACGCCGGTAGACGCTCCTACAATGAGCAGTTCTTC.